This T cell receptor beta chain comes out of a study of T-cell memory formation after mild COVID-19. Study-wide results and limits: Nothing showed for sure that second-wave clones peaking on day 37 were SARS-CoV-2 specific. The appearance of some responding clones in pre-infection memory suggested that cross-reactive memory joined.

This clonotype was seen more than once but under ten times. The antigen remains unidentified. TCRdb reprocessed the 5' RACE reads with MiXCR, giving one entry per CDR3 protein. The sample yields approximately 240,000 distinct CDR3 sequences, 15% to 20% seen once. This receptor was identified in a man between 18 and 29 years old who had mild COVID-19 (a few samples of this study predate the infection). Cell type and time point are not known. The sample taken for sequencing was PBMCs or a T cell subset sorted from them (not recorded which).

CDR3 loop: CASSEFGETQYF. As DNA, the CDR3 is TGTGCCAGCAGTGAATTCGGGGAGACCCAGTACTTC. The chain has TRBV25-1 and TRBJ2-5; D ambiguous. This CDR3 region has 12 residues. CDR1 is MGHDK, CDR2 SYGVNS, per germline. Deletions cut 1 base from V and 5 bases from J, with 5 bases between.